The entry below gives a single TCR beta chain sequence along with its context. Time point denoted: after dendritic cell vaccination, including at tumor progression/relapse. Fresh-frozen tumor tissue and more than two years of survival data were available for all. This specimen belongs to a study of glioma-infiltrating T cells after dendritic cell vaccination. Here immunoSEQ multiplex PCR was the method, and the copy in TCRdb shows in-frame clones only, minus some. In the table there are about 50,000 clones, approximately 90% of which are singletons. The CDR3 spans 18 residues. Trimming removed 3 bases from V and 4 bases from J; junction bases left unmatched: 17. Per germline, CDR1 GTSNPN and CDR2 SVGIG (reference sequence).

J is TRBJ2-1 and V is TRBV30; 8 nucleotides align to TRBD1. The TCR sequence derives from a human donor with glioblastoma. This sample comprised blood, obtained after dendritic cell vaccination. DNA of the CDR3: TGTGCCTGGAGGGTGAGGACAGGGTCGATCCTTGGGTACAATGAGCAGTTCTTC. Amino acids: CAWRVRTGSILGYNEQFF. Looking up the rest from reference TRBV30 and TRBJ2-1 gives the full variable domain: SQTIHQWPATLVQPVGSPLSLECTVEGTSNPNLYWYRQAAGRGLQLLFYSVGIGQISSEVPQNLSASRPQDRQFILSSKKLLLSDSGFYLCAWRVRTGSILGYNEQFFGPGTRLTVL.